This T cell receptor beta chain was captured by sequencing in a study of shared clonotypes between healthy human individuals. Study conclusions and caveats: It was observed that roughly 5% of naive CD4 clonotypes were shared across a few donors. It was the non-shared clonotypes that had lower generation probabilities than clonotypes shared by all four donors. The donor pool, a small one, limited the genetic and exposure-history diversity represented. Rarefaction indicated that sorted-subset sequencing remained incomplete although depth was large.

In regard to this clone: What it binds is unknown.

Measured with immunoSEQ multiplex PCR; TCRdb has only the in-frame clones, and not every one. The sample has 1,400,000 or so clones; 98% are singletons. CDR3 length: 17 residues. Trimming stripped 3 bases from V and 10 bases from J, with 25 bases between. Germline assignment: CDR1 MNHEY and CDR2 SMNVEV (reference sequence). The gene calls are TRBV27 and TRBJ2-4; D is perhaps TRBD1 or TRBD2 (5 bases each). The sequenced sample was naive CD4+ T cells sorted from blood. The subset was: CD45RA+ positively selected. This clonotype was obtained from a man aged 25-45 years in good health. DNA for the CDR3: TGTGCCAGCAGTTTCACCTCAAACCTGGGGGTGGCGAGGATTCAGTACTTC. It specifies CASSFTSNLGVARIQYF.